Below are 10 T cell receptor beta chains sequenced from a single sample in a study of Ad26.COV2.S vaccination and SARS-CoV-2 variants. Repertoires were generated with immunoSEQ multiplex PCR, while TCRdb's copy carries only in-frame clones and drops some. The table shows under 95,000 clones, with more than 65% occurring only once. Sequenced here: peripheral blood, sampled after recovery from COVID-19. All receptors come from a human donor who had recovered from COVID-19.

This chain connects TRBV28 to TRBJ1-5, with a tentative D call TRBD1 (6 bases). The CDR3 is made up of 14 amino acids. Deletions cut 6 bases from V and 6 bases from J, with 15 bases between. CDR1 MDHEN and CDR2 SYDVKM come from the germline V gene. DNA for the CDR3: TGTGCCAGCAGCTTAGGACAGAGGAGTCAGCCCCAGCATTTT. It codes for CASSLGQRSQPQHF. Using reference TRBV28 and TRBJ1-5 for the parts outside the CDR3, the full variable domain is DVKVTQSSRYLVKRTGEKVFLECVQDMDHENMFWYRQDPGLGLRLIYFSYDVKMKEKGDIPEGYSVSREKKERFSLILESASTNQTSMYLCASSLGQRSQPQHFGDGTRLSIL.

CDR3 DNA: TGTGCCAGCAGCCCTAAATGGGTCACAGATACGCAGTATTTT. This gives the protein CASSPKWVTDTQYF. V gene TRBV3-1 (or the pseudogene TRBV3-2) combines with J gene TRBJ2-3; D is uncertain. Germline V gene data show CDR1 as LGHDT and CDR2 as YNNKEL (reference sequence). The CDR3 is 14 amino acids. V was pared by 4 bases and J by 2 bases, with 10 bases between.

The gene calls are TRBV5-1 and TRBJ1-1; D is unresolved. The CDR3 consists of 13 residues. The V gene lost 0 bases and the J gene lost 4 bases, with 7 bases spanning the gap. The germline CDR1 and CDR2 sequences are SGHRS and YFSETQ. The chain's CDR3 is CASSLDFGTEAFF. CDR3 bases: TGCGCCAGCAGCTTGGATTTCGGCACTGAAGCTTTCTTT. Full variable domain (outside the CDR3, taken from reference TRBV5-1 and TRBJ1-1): KAGVTQTPRYLIKTRGQQVTLSCSPISGHRSVSWYQQTPGQGLQFLFEYFSETQRNKGNFPGRFSGRQFSNSRSEMNVSTLELGDSALYLCASSLDFGTEAFFGQGTRLTVV.

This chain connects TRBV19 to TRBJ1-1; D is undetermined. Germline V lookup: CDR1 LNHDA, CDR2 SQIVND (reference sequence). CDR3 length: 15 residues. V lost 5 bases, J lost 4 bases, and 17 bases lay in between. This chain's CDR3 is CASSPRLLPGTEAFF. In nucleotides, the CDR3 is TGTGCCAGTAGTCCGAGACTCCTCCCCGGCACTGAAGCTTTCTTT.

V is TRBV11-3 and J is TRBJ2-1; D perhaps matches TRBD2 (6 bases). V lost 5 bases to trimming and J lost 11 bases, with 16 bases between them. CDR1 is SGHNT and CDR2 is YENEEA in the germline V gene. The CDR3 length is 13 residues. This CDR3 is CASSPTGSGKQFF. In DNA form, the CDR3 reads TGTGCCAGCAGCCCGACCGGGAGCGGAAAGCAGTTCTTC.

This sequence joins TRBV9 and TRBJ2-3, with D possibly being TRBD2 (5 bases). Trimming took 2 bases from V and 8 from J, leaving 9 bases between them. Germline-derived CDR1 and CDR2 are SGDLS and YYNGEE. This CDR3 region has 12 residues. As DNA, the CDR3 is TGTGCCAGCAGCGTGTCTAGCTTTACGCAGTATTTT. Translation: CASSVSSFTQYF. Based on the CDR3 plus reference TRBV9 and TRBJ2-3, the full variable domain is DSGVTQTPKHLITATGQRVTLRCSPRSGDLSVYWYQQSLDQGLQFLIQYYNGEERAKGNILERFSAQQFPDLHSELNLSSLELGDSALYFCASSVSSFTQYFGPGTRLTVL.

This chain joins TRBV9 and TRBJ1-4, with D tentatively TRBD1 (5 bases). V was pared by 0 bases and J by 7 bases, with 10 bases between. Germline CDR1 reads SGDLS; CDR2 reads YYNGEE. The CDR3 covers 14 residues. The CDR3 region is CASSVGGNVEKLFF. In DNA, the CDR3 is TGTGCCAGCAGCGTAGGGGGGAACGTTGAAAAACTGTTTTTT. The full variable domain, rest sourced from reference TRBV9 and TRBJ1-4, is DSGVTQTPKHLITATGQRVTLRCSPRSGDLSVYWYQQSLDQGLQFLIQYYNGEERAKGNILERFSAQQFPDLHSELNLSSLELGDSALYFCASSVGGNVEKLFFGSGTQLSVL.

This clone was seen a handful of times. CDR3 region: CASIGLAGVETQYF. CDR3 sequence (DNA): TGTGCCAGCATCGGGCTAGCGGGAGTGGAGACCCAGTACTTC. The J gene is TRBJ2-5, the V gene TRBV2; 10 bases map to TRBD2. The ends lost 7 bases at V and 5 bases at J; junction bases unmatched: 7. The CDR3 spans 14 residues. In germline, CDR1 is SNHLY, CDR2 FYNNEI.

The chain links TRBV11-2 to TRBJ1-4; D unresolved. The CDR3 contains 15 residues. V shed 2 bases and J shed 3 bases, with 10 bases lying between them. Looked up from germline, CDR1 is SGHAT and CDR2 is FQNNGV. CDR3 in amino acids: CASSLYSVANEKLFF. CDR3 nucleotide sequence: TGTGCCAGCAGCTTATATTCTGTGGCTAATGAAAAACTGTTTTTT. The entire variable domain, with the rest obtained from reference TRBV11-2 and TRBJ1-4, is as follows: EAGVAQSPRYKIIEKRQSVAFWCNPISGHATLYWYQQILGQGPKLLIQFQNNGVVDDSQLPKDRFSAERLKGVDSTLKIQPAKLEDSAVYLCASSLYSVANEKLFFGSGTQLSVL.

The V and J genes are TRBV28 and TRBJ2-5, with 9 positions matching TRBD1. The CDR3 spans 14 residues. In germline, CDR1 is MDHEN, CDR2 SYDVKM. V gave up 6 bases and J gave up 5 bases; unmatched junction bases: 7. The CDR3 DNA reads TGTGCCAGCAGCTTACGACAGGGGGGGGAGACCCAGTACTTC. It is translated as CASSLRQGGETQYF.